One sample yielded the 27 T cell receptor beta chains listed below, sequenced in a study of T cell changes during pregnancy in multiple sclerosis. The data were produced by immunoSEQ multiplex PCR, yet TCRdb's version contains in-frame clones alone and is incomplete. This table has approximately 52,000 clones, 92% appearing once. Sequenced material: CD4+ T cells from peripheral blood mononuclear cells, taken after pregnancy. The receptors shown here come from a female donor with multiple sclerosis, enrolled in a pregnancy study.

The chain is built from TRBV28 and TRBJ1-6; no clear D. Deletions cut 3 bases from V and 7 bases from J, with 4 bases between. Germline CDR1 MDHEN, CDR2 SYDVKM. There are 12 residues in the CDR3. The CDR3: CASSFSNSPLHF. The CDR3 DNA follows: TGTGCCAGCAGTTTCTCCAATTCACCCCTCCACTTT. The full variable domain, in which reference TRBV28 and TRBJ1-6 provide the parts outside the CDR3, is DVKVTQSSRYLVKRTGEKVFLECVQDMDHENMFWYRQDPGLGLRLIYFSYDVKMKEKGDIPEGYSVSREKKERFSLILESASTNQTSMYLCASSFSNSPLHFGNGTRLTVT.

The chain uses TRBV12-5 and TRBJ2-2, with D possibly being TRBD2 (6 bases). The CDR3 spans 15 residues. Per germline, CDR1 LGHNT and CDR2 FRNRAP. V lost 0 bases and J 8 bases, leaving 13 bases between the germline ends. CDR3 amino acids: CASGLVPSGGGELFF. In nucleotides, the CDR3 is TGTGCTAGTGGTTTGGTACCATCAGGAGGGGGGGAGCTGTTTTTT.

Note on this clone: At one boundary the junction diverges from the germline segment, which might be a read error. As DNA, the CDR3 is TGTGCCAGCAGCCAAGAGGATAGCTATCAGCCCCAGCATTTT. This codes for CASSQEDSYQPQHF. The V and J genes are TRBV16 and TRBJ1-5; D is undetermined. Germline-derived CDR1 and CDR2 are KGHSY and FQNENV. The CDR3 loop spans 14 amino acids.

This CDR3 is CASSLGASGSTDTQYF. The CDR3 DNA is TGTGCCAGCAGCTTAGGTGCTAGCGGAAGCACAGATACGCAGTATTTT. This chain connects TRBV7-9 to TRBJ2-3; 7 bases map to TRBD2. Looked up from germline, CDR1 is SEHNR and CDR2 is FQNEAQ (reference sequence). The CDR3 totals 16 residues. V lost 1 base and J lost 0; bases outside the gene matches: 4.

The chain is built from TRBV27 and TRBJ1-1, with TRBD1 matching over 8 bases. In germline, CDR1 is MNHEY, CDR2 SMNVEV (reference sequence). The CDR3 is made up of 13 amino acids. V lost 6 bases to trimming and J lost 5 bases; unmatched junction nucleotides: 5. The chain's CDR3 is CASSQGARTEAFF. The DNA for the CDR3 is TGTGCCAGCAGCCAGGGGGCGCGGACTGAAGCTTTCTTT.

V and J are TRBV28 and TRBJ1-1; maybe TRBD1 (5 bases). This CDR3 has 16 amino acids. The ends were cut back, 8 bases at V and 1 base at J, with 20 bases in the middle. Germline CDR1 and CDR2: MDHEN and SYDVKM. The CDR3 spells CASPPNSTEPNTEAFF. The CDR3 DNA follows: TGTGCCAGCCCGCCCAATTCGACAGAACCGAACACTGAAGCTTTCTTT.

This CDR3 reads CATSRLEGQGRNEQFF. CDR3 sequence (DNA): TGTGCCACCAGCAGGCTCGAGGGACAGGGAAGGAATGAGCAGTTCTTC. The chain combines TRBV15 with TRBJ2-1; 9 bases map to TRBD1. The CDR3 spans 16 residues. CDR1 and CDR2 (germline): LNHNV, YYDKDF (reference sequence). Trimming at V came to 3 bases and at J to 7 bases, leaving 10 bases not matched to a gene.

Of note for this clone: A junction end diverges from the germline sequence, so it may reflect a read error. The J gene is TRBJ1-5, the V gene TRBV28; possible D gene TRBD1, 6 bases. This CDR3 comprises 13 residues. The germline CDR1 and CDR2 sequences are MDHEN and SYDVKM. This CDR3 reads CASRGASNQPQHF. CDR3 bases: TGTGCAAGCAGGGGAGCTAGCAATCAGCCCCAGCATTTT.

The chain combines TRBV9 with TRBJ2-1, with TRBD1 as a possible D gene (6 bases). The V gene lost 3 bases and the J gene lost 2 bases, with 12 bases spanning the gap. The CDR3 extends over 15 amino acids. The germline V gene has CDR1 SGDLS and CDR2 YYNGEE. As DNA, the CDR3 is TGTGCCAGCAGCGGAAGCGGACAGACCTACAATGAGCAGTTCTTC. This sequence encodes CASSGSGQTYNEQFF.

The CDR3 loop is CASSLEPLREQYF. CDR3 nucleotide sequence: TGCGCCAGCAGCTTGGAACCCCTGAGGGAGCAGTACTTC. V usage is TRBV5-1 and J usage is TRBJ2-7; no definite D call. The germline V gene has CDR1 SGHRS and CDR2 YFSETQ. V was trimmed by 0 bases and J by 7 bases, leaving 11 bases between them. This CDR3 is 13 amino acids long.

The genes are TRBV27 and TRBJ2-3, with TRBD2 identical over 8 bases. The length of the CDR3 is 18 residues. The germline V gene encodes CDR1 MNHEY and CDR2 SMNVEV (reference sequence). V gave up 4 bases and J gave up 0 bases; unmatched junction bases: 12. Here the CDR3 reads CASSSPERGRMSTDTQYF. The DNA for the CDR3 is TGTGCCAGCAGTTCCCCTGAACGCGGGAGGATGAGCACAGATACGCAGTATTTT.

The chain combines TRBV19 with TRBJ2-7; 7 bases are a match to TRBD2. V gave up 1 base and J gave up 3 bases; unmatched junction bases: 6. CDR1 is LNHDA, CDR2 SQIVND, per germline (reference sequence). The CDR3 has 15 amino acids. The chain's CDR3 is CASSIVEREDYEQYF. As DNA, the CDR3 is TGTGCCAGTAGTATAGTTGAGCGGGAAGACTACGAGCAGTACTTC.

CDR3 nucleotide sequence: TGTGCCAGCAGCCAACTACAGGGCCCCCGCAATCAGCCCCAGCATTTT. Translating it yields CASSQLQGPRNQPQHF. The rearrangement joins TRBV14 to TRBJ1-5; possible D gene TRBD1, 6 bases. This CDR3 contains 16 residues. Germline lookup yields CDR1 SGHDN and CDR2 FVKESK. Deletions cut 2 bases from V and 2 bases from J, with 13 bases between.

The V gene is TRBV28, the J gene TRBJ2-7, with D perhaps matching TRBD1 (6 bases). V lost 6 bases and J 3 bases, leaving 15 bases between the germline ends. Germline V gives CDR1 MDHEN, CDR2 SYDVKM. The CDR3 sequence is 14 residues long. As DNA, the CDR3 is TGTGCCAGCAGGCAAGGGACACTGGACTACGAGCAGTACTTC. This gives the protein CASRQGTLDYEQYF. The full variable domain, in which reference TRBV28 and TRBJ2-7 provide the parts outside the CDR3, is DVKVTQSSRYLVKRTGEKVFLECVQDMDHENMFWYRQDPGLGLRLIYFSYDVKMKEKGDIPEGYSVSREKKERFSLILESASTNQTSMYLCASRQGTLDYEQYFGPGTRLTVT.

This rearrangement joins TRBV7-2 to TRBJ1-2, with 7 bases aligning to TRBD1. The CDR3 spans 13 residues. Germline CDR1 and CDR2: SGHTA and FQGNSA. J was trimmed by 2 bases and V by 8 bases; bases with no gene match: 5. The CDR3 nucleotides read TGTGCCAGCGGGGGACAGATGAACTATGGCTACACCTTC. This encodes CASGGQMNYGYTF.

The V call is TRBV14, the J call TRBJ1-1; possibly TRBD1 for D (6 bases). From germline, CDR1 is SGHDN and CDR2 FVKESK. The CDR3 extends over 13 amino acids. V dropped 1 base and J dropped 7 bases, with 10 bases sitting between them. The CDR3 bases are TGTGCCAGCAGCCAAGTGCGGGGGCATGAAGCTTTCTTT. Its translation: CASSQVRGHEAFF.

This clone was detected only once. The chain recombines TRBV19 with TRBJ1-2; no clear D gene. Trimming took off 9 bases at V and 5 bases at J, with 10 bases between the two ends. The CDR3 loop spans 11 amino acids. In germline, CDR1 is LNHDA, CDR2 SQIVND (reference sequence). The CDR3 nucleotides are TGTGCCAGCCGGGGAATATATGGCTACACCTTC. Translation gives CASRGIYGYTF. Complete variable domain (other parts from reference TRBV19 and TRBJ1-2): DGGITQSPKYLFRKEGQNVTLSCEQNLNHDAMYWYRQDPGQGLRLIYYSQIVNDFQKGDIAEGYSVSREKKESFPLTVTSAQKNPTAFYLCASRGIYGYTFGSGTRLTVV.

Only one count was recorded for this clone. This rearrangement joins TRBV7-2 to TRBJ2-7, with 11 positions matching TRBD2. The CDR3 has 16 residues. The trim removed 5 bases at V and 3 bases at J, leaving 9 bases unmatched. CDR1 is SGHTA and CDR2 is FQGNSA in the germline V gene. The chain's CDR3 is CASSNAGTSGSYEQYF. CDR3 in DNA: TGTGCCAGCAGCAATGCCGGTACTAGCGGGAGCTACGAGCAGTACTTC.

This chain connects TRBV20-1 to TRBJ2-1; unclear D gene. The germline gives CDR1 DFQATT, CDR2 SNEGSKA (reference sequence). Trimming pared 5 bases from V and 7 bases from J, leaving 6 bases between. The CDR3 has 10 amino acids. The CDR3 protein is CSALKNEQFF. The CDR3 DNA sequence: TGCAGTGCTCTAAAGAATGAGCAGTTCTTC.

The chain couples TRBV5-1 to TRBJ2-1; 10 nucleotides align to TRBD2. The CDR3 consists of 17 residues. Trimming took 3 bases from V and 0 from J; bases not matched to a gene: 6. Germline CDR1 SGHRS, CDR2 YFSETQ. DNA of the CDR3: TGCGCCAGCAGCTGGGGGACTAGCGCTAGCTCCTACAATGAGCAGTTCTTC. This codes for CASSWGTSASSYNEQFF.

The chain carries TRBV9 and TRBJ1-1; a possible D gene is TRBD1 (6 bases). This CDR3 has 15 amino acids. Germline-derived CDR1 and CDR2 are SGDLS and YYNGEE. The V end was cut by 3 bases, the J end by 9 bases, with 21 bases between. The CDR3 is CASSASHGTSSKAFF. DNA of the CDR3: TGTGCCAGCAGCGCCAGTCATGGGACATCTAGTAAAGCTTTCTTT.

Only a few counts were recorded for this clone. CDR3 amino acids: CASSELGSTEAFF. The CDR3 DNA reads TGTGCCAGCAGTGAACTGGGGAGTACTGAAGCTTTCTTT. The chain is built from TRBV25-1 and TRBJ1-1; D gene uncertain. V shed 2 bases and J shed 5 bases, with 9 bases lying between them. The V gene's germline CDR1 is MGHDK and CDR2 SYGVNS. The CDR3 is 13 residues long.

This chain links TRBV19 with TRBJ2-1; D is ambiguous. Germline CDR1 reads LNHDA; CDR2 reads SQIVND (reference sequence). The CDR3 covers 11 residues. The germline V and J ends were trimmed by 5 bases and 8 bases, with 7 bases remaining between them. The CDR3 loop reads CASSQVDEQFF. The CDR3 DNA is TGTGCCAGTAGTCAGGTGGATGAGCAGTTCTTC. The full variable domain, rest sourced from reference TRBV19 and TRBJ2-1, is DGGITQSPKYLFRKEGQNVTLSCEQNLNHDAMYWYRQDPGQGLRLIYYSQIVNDFQKGDIAEGYSVSREKKESFPLTVTSAQKNPTAFYLCASSQVDEQFFGPGTRLTVL.

The V call is TRBV14, the J call TRBJ2-2, with a possible D match to TRBD2 (6 bases). Trimming pared 5 bases from V and 0 bases from J, leaving 19 bases between. In germline, CDR1 is SGHDN, CDR2 FVKESK. The CDR3 is made up of 18 amino acids. The CDR3 spells CASSFDSGPISNTGELFF. As DNA, the CDR3 is TGTGCCAGCAGCTTTGATAGCGGACCAATCTCGAACACCGGGGAGCTGTTTTTT.

The chain is built from TRBV21-1 and TRBJ1-1; no DNA check was done on the table's D call, TRBD1. TRBV21-1 is assigned pseudogene status. CDR3 length: 14 amino acids. CDR3 region: CASTLGQGGTEAFF. DNA of the CDR3: TGTGCCAGCACCTTGGGACAGGGAGGAACTGAAGCTTTCTTT.

This clone was observed a few times. The genes are TRBV6-6 and TRBJ2-2, with 10 bases lining up with TRBD2. This CDR3 is built from 16 residues. V lost 5 bases, J lost 4 bases, and 7 bases stayed unmatched. Germline V gene data show CDR1 as MNHNY and CDR2 as SVGAGI (reference sequence). The CDR3 protein is CASSGLAGVVTGELFF. The CDR3 coding sequence is TGTGCCAGCAGTGGGCTAGCGGGAGTCGTCACCGGGGAGCTGTTTTTT.

This clone was detected only once. V is TRBV7-3 and J is TRBJ2-1; perhaps TRBD1 as D (5 bases). V was trimmed by 5 bases and J by 7 bases, leaving 18 bases between them. CDR1 SGHTA and CDR2 FQGTGA come from the germline V gene. The length of the CDR3 is 15 residues. Here the CDR3 DNA reads TGTGCCAGCAGCCCTGCCCGTGGGGCGCGGAATGAGCAGTTCTTC. It specifies CASSPARGARNEQFF.